A selection of T cell receptor beta chains follows, all from one sample in a study of shared T cell receptors in the human thymus. The data were produced by immunoSEQ multiplex PCR, yet TCRdb's version contains in-frame clones alone and is incomplete. The repertoire holds about 500,000 clones, with 70% to 80% as singletons. Separately, the same data were catalogued under a study of human thymus T cells.

Sequenced sample: thymocytes. Receptor source: a boy in the first two years of life with a congenital heart defect. Each CDR3 is given with its conserved first and last residue. A D gene is named only where the DNA matches it firmly. Some rows mark clone size as missing; the rest say once, few, many or name a class of expanded clone.

size,V,D,J,CDR3,DNA
once,TRBV7-8,TRBD2,TRBJ2-7,CASSLLGTSGSKQYF,TGTGCCAGCAGCTTACTGGGGACTAGCGGGAGCAAGCAGTACTTC
few,TRBV27,NA,TRBJ1-1,CASSPASGTEAFF,TGTGCCAGCAGTCCCGCGTCGGGCACTGAAGCTTTCTTT
NA,TRBV28,NA,TRBJ1-2,CASGGSYGYTF,TGTGCCAGCGGAGGGAGCTATGGCTACACCTTC
NA,TRBV18,TRBD1,TRBJ2-7,CASSPPGGRSYEQYF,TGTGCCAGCTCACCGCCAGGGGGCAGGTCCTACGAGCAGTACTTC
few,TRBV4-2,TRBD2,TRBJ2-3,CASSQDSSGTTDTQYF,TGTGCCAGCAGCCAAGATAGTAGCGGGACCACAGATACGCAGTATTTT
NA,TRBV29-1,TRBD1,TRBJ1-3,CSVVFQGGGNTIYF,TGCAGCGTTGTATTTCAGGGGGGCGGAAACACCATATATTTT
NA,TRBV27,TRBD1,TRBJ1-2,CASSFRGTAPYGYTF,TGTGCCAGCAGTTTCCGCGGGACAGCGCCTTATGGCTACACCTTC
NA,TRBV7-9,NA,TRBJ1-1,CASSLENRWMNTEAFF,TGTGCCAGCAGCTTAGAGAACAGGTGGATGAACACTGAAGCTTTCTTT
NA,TRBV27,NA,TRBJ2-4,CASSLLGGAKNIQYF,TGTGCCAGCAGTTTATTAGGGGGAGCCAAAAACATTCAGTACTTC
NA,TRBV7-2,NA,TRBJ2-7,CASSHSPPYEQYF,TGTGCCAGCAGCCACTCCCCACCCTACGAGCAGTACTTC
NA,TRBV7-9,NA,TRBJ2-2,CASSPTGTANTGELFF,TGTGCCAGCAGCCCAACCGGGACTGCGAACACCGGGGAGCTGTTTTTT
NA,TRBV4-3,TRBD1,TRBJ2-1,CASSQDRAGGEDEQFF,TGCGCCAGCAGCCAAGATCGGGCAGGGGGCGAGGATGAGCAGTTCTTC
NA,TRBV6-1,NA,TRBJ2-1,CASSETFDEQFF,TGTGCCAGCAGTGAAACTTTTGATGAGCAGTTCTTC
NA,TRBV28,TRBD2,TRBJ2-7,CASSFWGLAESYEQYF,TGTGCCAGCAGTTTTTGGGGACTAGCGGAGTCCTACGAGCAGTACTTC
NA,TRBV14,NA,TRBJ2-7,CASSQGGLAVYEQYF,TGTGCCAGCAGCCAAGGGGGGCTAGCGGTTTACGAGCAGTACTTC
NA,TRBV5-1,TRBD1,TRBJ1-1,CAGRQGLDTEAFF,TGCGCCGGACGACAGGGTCTGGACACTGAAGCTTTCTTT
NA,TRBV4-1,NA,TRBJ1-2,CASSQELVKGGDYGYTF,TGCGCCAGCAGCCAAGAGTTGGTAAAGGGCGGGGACTATGGCTACACCTTC
NA,TRBV5-6,NA,TRBJ2-5,CASSLGYRGSEETQYF,TGTGCCAGCAGCTTAGGGTACCGGGGATCGGAGGAGACCCAGTACTTC
NA,TRBV10-3,TRBD1,TRBJ2-1,CAISTNNRGPPLLREQFF,TGTGCCATCAGTACCAACAACAGGGGACCCCCCCTACTTCGTGAGCAGTTCTTC
NA,TRBV12-5,TRBD2,TRBJ2-1,CASGLRTSVYNEQFF,TGTGCTAGTGGTTTGAGGACTAGCGTTTACAATGAGCAGTTCTTC
once,TRBV10-3,TRBD2,TRBJ2-5,CATSPGGTGETQYF,TGTGCCACCAGTCCGGGGGGGACTGGGGAGACCCAGTACTTC
NA,TRBV4-3,NA,TRBJ2-7,CASSQDYGGLSYEQYF,TGCGCCAGCAGCCAAGATTATGGCGGGTTATCCTACGAGCAGTACTTC
NA,TRBV13,TRBD1,TRBJ1-2,CASSFSDRVYGYTF,TGTGCCAGCAGCTTCTCGGACAGGGTCTATGGCTACACCTTC
NA,TRBV10-3,TRBD2,TRBJ2-1,CAISELASGGYNEQFF,TGTGCCATCAGTGAGTTGGCTAGCGGGGGATACAATGAGCAGTTCTTC
NA,TRBV6-6,NA,TRBJ2-5,CASRPHGSGQETQYF,TGTGCCAGCAGACCCCACGGGTCTGGGCAAGAGACCCAGTACTTC
NA,TRBV5-4,TRBD1,TRBJ2-5,CASRTGNQETQYF,TGTGCCAGCAGGACAGGGAACCAAGAGACCCAGTACTTC
once,TRBV28,NA,TRBJ2-7,CASSLYKRAYEQYF,TGTGCCAGCAGTTTATATAAGCGGGCCTACGAGCAGTACTTC
NA,TRBV7-3,TRBD1,TRBJ1-3,CASSLSGGTAGNTIHF,TGTGCCAGCAGCTTATCAGGGGGAACTGCGGGAAACACCATACATTTT
NA,TRBV27,NA,TRBJ2-6,CASSSIPSGANVLTF,TGTGCCAGCAGTTCTATCCCCTCTGGGGCCAACGTCCTGACTTTC
once,TRBV2,TRBD2,TRBJ2-7,CASSEAGLADYEQYF,TGTGCCAGCAGTGAAGCCGGACTAGCGGACTACGAGCAGTACTTC
NA,TRBV27,TRBD1,TRBJ2-1,CASSFWSGGNNEQFF,TGTGCCAGCAGTTTTTGGTCAGGGGGCAACAATGAGCAGTTCTTC
NA,TRBV19,NA,TRBJ2-7,CASSMEGVAGIDEQYF,TGTGCCAGTAGTATGGAGGGGGTAGCGGGTATCGACGAGCAGTACTTC
NA,TRBV7-9,TRBD1,TRBJ2-3,CASSLPTGVGTDTQYF,TGTGCCAGCAGCCTACCCACAGGGGTTGGTACAGATACGCAGTATTTT
NA,TRBV27,NA,TRBJ2-3,CASSLYQRTTDTQYF,TGTGCCAGCAGTTTATACCAGCGGACCACAGATACGCAGTATTTT
NA,TRBV7-3,TRBD1,TRBJ1-4,CASSLTGAKGEKLFF,TGTGCCAGCAGCTTGACAGGGGCCAAAGGAGAAAAACTGTTTTTT
NA,TRBV7-9,TRBD1,TRBJ1-2,CASSVGQGASRRYGYTF,TGTGCCAGCAGCGTAGGACAGGGGGCTTCTCGCCGCTATGGCTACACCTTC
NA,TRBV5-1,TRBD2,TRBJ2-3,CASSLAGGPEDTQYF,TGCGCCAGCAGCTTAGCGGGAGGGCCGGAAGATACGCAGTATTTT
few,TRBV5-6,NA,TRBJ1-4,CASREIGEKLFF,TGTGCCAGCCGGGAGATAGGGGAAAAACTGTTTTTT
NA,TRBV5-6,NA,TRBJ1-5,CASSFGGRNQPQHF,TGTGCCAGCAGCTTCGGGGGGAGGAATCAGCCCCAGCATTTT
once,TRBV29-1,NA,TRBJ2-1,CSVAVGRGLSYNEQFF,TGCAGCGTGGCCGTCGGGCGGGGACTTTCCTACAATGAGCAGTTCTTC
NA,TRBV5-4,NA,TRBJ1-3,CASSVQGAGNTIYF,TGTGCCAGCAGCGTACAGGGTGCTGGAAACACCATATATTTT
few,TRBV5-6,TRBD2,TRBJ2-1,CASNQGDSGSLQHNEQFF,TGTGCCAGCAACCAGGGAGATAGCGGGAGTCTGCAGCACAATGAGCAGTTCTTC
few,TRBV30,TRBD1,TRBJ2-7,CAWAGTGGLYEQYF,TGTGCCTGGGCAGGGACAGGGGGTTTGTACGAGCAGTACTTC
NA,TRBV7-3,NA,TRBJ2-2,CASSSSGETGELFF,TGTGCCAGCAGCTCCTCTGGGGAGACCGGGGAGCTGTTTTTT
NA,TRBV6-1,NA,TRBJ1-5,CASSEWRYNQPQHF,TGTGCCAGCAGTGAATGGAGGTATAATCAGCCCCAGCATTTT
NA,TRBV5-6,NA,TRBJ2-3,CASSFKYHSTDTQYF,TGTGCCAGCAGCTTTAAGTACCACTCCACAGATACGCAGTATTTT
NA,TRBV14,TRBD2,TRBJ2-1,CASSQEERTSGIHVGSSYNEQFF,TGTGCCAGCAGCCAAGAAGAGCGGACTAGCGGGATCCATGTGGGGAGCTCCTACAATGAGCAGTTCTTC
NA,TRBV9,TRBD2,TRBJ2-2,CASSNIAGVRTGELFF,TGTGCCAGCAGCAACATAGCGGGAGTTCGGACCGGGGAGCTGTTTTTT
NA,TRBV6-5,NA,TRBJ2-7,CASSYQQGHHYEQYF,TGTGCCAGCAGTTACCAGCAGGGCCACCACTACGAGCAGTACTTC
NA,TRBV7-9,NA,TRBJ1-3,CASSEQGSGDTIYF,TGTGCCAGCAGCGAACAGGGAAGCGGGGACACCATATATTTT
NA,TRBV15,TRBD2,TRBJ2-1,CATSTLAGGGNEQFF,TGTGCCACCAGCACCCTAGCGGGGGGAGGGAATGAGCAGTTCTTC
NA,TRBV12-5,TRBD1,TRBJ2-1,CASGTRQGRDEQFF,TGTGCTAGTGGGACAAGACAGGGTCGGGATGAGCAGTTCTTC
NA,TRBV28,NA,TRBJ2-7,CASSPRVRAYEQYF,TGTGCCAGCAGCCCCAGGGTAAGAGCCTACGAGCAGTACTTC
NA,TRBV19,TRBD1,TRBJ1-2,CASSTPGQGSYGYTF,TGTGCCAGTAGTACTCCGGGACAGGGGTCCTATGGCTACACCTTC
NA,TRBV11-2,NA,TRBJ2-2,CASSPYPGEAGELFF,TGTGCCAGCAGCCCTTACCCGGGGGAGGCCGGGGAGCTGTTTTTT
NA,TRBV6-1,TRBD2,TRBJ2-3,CATSGSLADTQYF,TGTGCCACCAGCGGGAGCCTCGCAGATACGCAGTATTTT
NA,TRBV7-7,NA,TRBJ2-1,CASSLRRDGGNEQFF,TGTGCCAGCAGCTTAAGGCGGGACGGGGGCAATGAGCAGTTCTTC
NA,TRBV5-1,NA,TRBJ1-1,CASSLVSGAMNTEAFF,TGCGCCAGCAGCTTGGTTTCAGGGGCAATGAACACTGAAGCTTTCTTT